Below are 10 T cell receptor beta chains sequenced from a single sample in a study of blood T cell repertoires in COVID-19. Sequencing was performed with immunoSEQ multiplex PCR; in TCRdb, only in-frame clones are kept and a portion is missing. The sample includes about 130,000 clones, roughly nine tenths of them seen just once. Sequencing used peripheral blood. The receptors come from a man in his fifties with active COVID-19.

The chain combines TRBV27 with TRBJ2-1; 10 bases fit TRBD2. Germline trimming cut 0 bases from V and 1 base from J; bases unmatched to any gene: 9. Germline loops: CDR1 MNHEY, CDR2 SMNVEV (reference sequence). The CDR3 extends over 19 amino acids. CDR3 sequence (DNA): TGTGCCAGCAGTTTATCGGACCCGGGACTAGCGACATCCTACAATGAGCAGTTCTTC. This gives the protein CASSLSDPGLATSYNEQFF.

DNA for the CDR3: TGTGCCAGCAGCCACCGGGACAGGGTTGGTGAAAAACTGTTTTTT. Amino acids: CASSHRDRVGEKLFF. The chain links TRBV11-2 to TRBJ1-4, with 9 bases fitting TRBD1. The trim removed 5 bases at V and 7 bases at J, leaving 8 bases unmatched. CDR3 length equals 15 residues. Looked up from germline, CDR1 is SGHAT and CDR2 is FQNNGV.

The rearrangement links TRBV2 to TRBJ1-1; D is unclear. The CDR3 has 12 amino acids. V lost 4 bases and J 6 bases, leaving 9 bases between the germline ends. Germline V gives CDR1 SNHLY, CDR2 FYNNEI. As DNA, the CDR3 is TGTGCCAGCAGTGGGAGGTTGGCTGAAGCTTTCTTT. It yields the protein CASSGRLAEAFF.

The chain couples TRBV6-1 to TRBJ1-6; unclear D gene. V gave up 2 bases and J gave up 10 bases, with 18 bases separating them. The CDR3 length is 16 residues. Germline values: CDR1 MNHNS, CDR2 SASEGT. The CDR3 coding sequence is TGTGCCAGCAGTGAAATCGCTACAGAACTCGGCTCACCCCTCCACTTT. Translation: CASSEIATELGSPLHF.

This clone was recorded once. The chain recombines TRBV2 with TRBJ2-7, with D maybe TRBD1 (6 bases). The V gene lost 3 bases and the J gene lost 1 base, with 13 bases spanning the gap. CDR1 and CDR2 from the germline V gene are SNHLY and FYNNEI. This CDR3 contains 15 residues. CDR3 sequence reads: CASSDLAGASYEQYV. CDR3 coding DNA: TGTGCCAGCAGTGATCTCGCAGGGGCTTCCTACGAGCAGTACGTC.

This chain joins TRBV3-1 (or the pseudogene TRBV3-2) and TRBJ2-5; 10 nucleotides line up with TRBD1. V lost 5 bases to trimming and J lost 4 bases; unmatched junction nucleotides: 1. The length of the CDR3 is 13 residues. Germline V gives CDR1 LGHDT, CDR2 YNNKEL (reference sequence). CDR3 sequence reads: CASSRQGAETQYF. For the CDR3, the DNA is TGTGCCAGCAGCAGACAGGGGGCAGAGACCCAGTACTTC.

The rearrangement uses TRBV19 and TRBJ1-1, with a tentative D call TRBD1 (5 bases). The CDR3 contains 17 residues. Germline V CDR1 and CDR2: LNHDA, SQIVND (reference sequence). The V gene lost 3 bases and the J gene lost 0 bases, with 17 bases spanning the gap. The CDR3 region is CASSMMQGGAMNTEAFF. In DNA form, the CDR3 reads TGTGCCAGTAGTATGATGCAGGGTGGGGCGATGAACACTGAAGCTTTCTTT.

V usage is TRBV7-9 and J usage is TRBJ1-1; D might be TRBD1 (6 bases). The germline gives CDR1 SEHNR, CDR2 FQNEAQ (reference sequence). V was cut by 3 bases and J by 1 base, with 12 bases left in between. CDR3 length: 15 amino acids. The CDR3 here is CASSFRRDKNTEAFF. The CDR3 DNA is TGTGCCAGCAGCTTCCGTCGGGACAAGAACACTGAAGCTTTCTTT.

V is TRBV7-9 and J is TRBJ1-4; 8 bases map to TRBD1. Germline CDR1 is SEHNR and CDR2 is FQNEAQ (reference sequence). This CDR3 has 16 amino acids. Trimming took 5 bases from V and 2 from J; bases not matched to a gene: 7. The chain's CDR3 is CASSDYTGGTNEKLFF. DNA of the CDR3: TGTGCCAGCAGCGATTATACAGGGGGGACTAATGAAAAACTGTTTTTT.

This chain connects TRBV19 to TRBJ1-5, with 7 bases matching TRBD1. The CDR3 is 15 amino acids. CDR1 LNHDA and CDR2 SQIVND come from the germline V gene (reference sequence). V shed 0 bases, J shed 7 bases, and the junction held 6 bases outside the gene matches. The CDR3: CASSIDTGVWQPQHF. DNA of the CDR3: TGTGCCAGTAGTATAGATACAGGGGTCTGGCAGCCCCAGCATTTT.